The 21 T cell receptor beta chains presented below share a single source sample, sequenced in a study of early T cells in non-severe SARS-CoV-2 infection (dated by TCRdb to the early 2020s). Libraries were made using 5' RACE. These reads were obtained on a NextSeq 500. TCRdb handled the public reads itself, with Q25 trimming in fastp and clone calling in MiXCR, and kept productive beta chains. CDR3 protein duplicates are merged, each entry listing the most common genes and DNA. The sample data list roughly 34,000 distinct CDR3 sequences, and 7.1% of these were observed just once. Clones ranked in the top ten supply more than 10% of the sample. Sequenced material: whole blood, taken at baseline. The receptors here all came from an adult who was a healthcare worker with PCR-confirmed SARS-CoV-2 infection or an uninfected control (not recorded which).

The V gene is TRBV7-2, the J gene TRBJ1-5; perhaps TRBD1 as D (5 bases). The germline V gene has CDR1 SGHTA and CDR2 FQGNSA. This CDR3 spans 14 amino acids. Trimming removed 2 bases at V and 6 bases at J, with 11 bases between. The CDR3 reads CASSLRAGRQPQHF. The CDR3 DNA is TGTGCCAGCAGCTTACGTGCAGGGCGTCAGCCCCAGCATTTT.

This clonotype was seen at least ten times. V is TRBV11-3 and J is TRBJ2-7; the D gene is possibly TRBD2 (6 bases). V was clipped by 4 bases and J by 2 bases, with 12 bases between them. The CDR3 loop spans 14 amino acids. Germline V CDR1 and CDR2: SGHNT, YENEEA. CDR3 DNA: TGTGCCAGCAGCTGGGGACTGGGAACCTACGAGCAGTACGTC. Protein: CASSWGLGTYEQYV.

This clonotype was counted between two and nine times. The chain links TRBV29-1 to TRBJ2-3, with a weak D call TRBD2 (5 bases). V was shortened by 0 bases and J by 0 bases, with 10 bases between the two germline ends. CDR3 length: 15 amino acids. The germline V gene has CDR1 SQVTM and CDR2 ANQGSEA. The CDR3, as DNA: TGCAGCGTTGAAGATCTTCGGGGAAGCACAGATACGCAGTATTTT. Protein product: CSVEDLRGSTDTQYF.

This chain uses TRBV27 with TRBJ1-6, with D possibly matching TRBD1 (6 bases). Trimming shortened V by 6 bases and J by 10 bases, and 16 bases separated the two germline ends. Germline V CDR1 and CDR2: MNHEY, SMNVEV (reference sequence). This CDR3 contains 14 residues. The CDR3 region has the DNA TGTGCCAGCAGCCCGGGGAGGGGGGCGTCACCCCTCCACTTT. This sequence encodes CASSPGRGASPLHF.

The J gene is TRBJ2-2, the V gene TRBV2; 8 positions match TRBD2. CDR1 is SNHLY and CDR2 is FYNNEI in the germline V gene. With 5 bases clipped from V and 2 bases from J, the junction kept 7 bases outside the gene matches. The CDR3 contains 16 residues. The CDR3 region has the DNA TGTGCCAGCAGTCTTAGCGGGGCCCGAAACACCGGGGAGCTGTTTTTT. It is translated as CASSLSGARNTGELFF.

This clonotype was seen a handful of times. The chain is built from TRBV6-4 and TRBJ1-6; D is perhaps TRBD1 (5 bases). The V end lost 0 bases, the J end lost 6 bases, and 15 bases lay between the germline ends. Germline CDR1 reads MRHNA; CDR2 reads SNTAGT. The CDR3 consists of 17 residues. The CDR3 here is CASSDSIQGESNSPLHF. The CDR3 nucleotides are TGTGCCAGCAGTGACTCGATCCAGGGTGAAAGTAATTCACCCCTCCACTTT.

The chain carries TRBV20-1 and TRBJ2-1; D is unresolved. This CDR3 contains 13 residues. V was cut by 3 bases and J by 0 bases, with 6 bases left in between. Per the germline V gene, CDR1 is DFQATT and CDR2 is SNEGSKA (reference sequence). The CDR3 bases are TGCAGTGCTAGGGGTTTCTCCTACAATGAGCAGTTCTTC. It specifies CSARGFSYNEQFF.

The chain is built from TRBV29-1 and TRBJ2-1; D may match TRBD1 or TRBD2 (7 bases each). Germline values: CDR1 SQVTM, CDR2 ANQGSEA. This CDR3 has 14 amino acids. Between the trimmed V and J ends, which lost 6 bases and 8 bases, there was a span of 20 bases. DNA of the CDR3: TGCAGCGTCCAGGGGGTGAAAGGGAGGGATGAGCAGTTCTTC. Translated: CSVQGVKGRDEQFF.

This clonotype appeared many times. The rearrangement uses TRBV29-1 and TRBJ2-1, with D possibly TRBD1 on 5 matching bases. Germline CDR1 and CDR2: SQVTM and ANQGSEA. The CDR3 has 11 residues. V lost 7 bases and J 8 bases, leaving 12 bases between the germline ends. The CDR3 sequence: CSDRRGYEQFF. The DNA for the CDR3 is TGCAGCGATAGAAGGGGTTATGAGCAGTTCTTC.

This clonotype occurred many times. The V call is TRBV7-3, the J call TRBJ2-1, with 12 bases aligning to TRBD2. Germline-derived CDR1 and CDR2 are SGHTA and FQGTGA. V was pared by 5 bases and J by 4 bases, with 6 bases of the junction left unmatched. The length of the CDR3 is 16 residues. The CDR3, as DNA: TGTGCCAGCAGCCCGGAAGGACTAGCGGGGTACAATGAGCAGTTCTTC. Translation gives CASSPEGLAGYNEQFF.

This clonotype was seen more than once but under ten times. V is TRBV5-1 and J is TRBJ2-2, with D possibly being TRBD2 (5 bases). The V gene's germline CDR1 is SGHRS and CDR2 YFSETQ. This CDR3 comprises 16 residues. V was clipped by 0 bases and J by 4 bases, with 13 bases between them. DNA for the CDR3: TGCGCCAGCAGCTTGGATGGGTTCCGGGGCACCGGGGAGCTGTTTTTT. Residues: CASSLDGFRGTGELFF.

Notes on this clonotype: One end of the junction varies from germline; a read error may be responsible. The chain joins TRBV7-7 to TRBJ2-7; D perhaps matches TRBD1 (5 bases). CDR3 length: 13 amino acids. CDR1 is SSHAT and CDR2 is FNYEAQ in the germline V gene (reference sequence). The DNA for the CDR3 is TGTGCTAGCAGCAAGACAGATTTAGGGGAGCAGTACTTC. Its protein is CASSKTDLGEQYF.

This clonotype showed up many times. The J gene is TRBJ2-2, the V gene TRBV7-6, with TRBD1 identical over 8 bases. This CDR3 has 16 amino acids. Germline-derived CDR1 and CDR2 are SGHVS and FNYEAQ. V was pared by 2 bases and J by 4 bases, with 6 bases of the junction left unmatched. The CDR3 sequence is CASSLRTGRGTGELFF. The DNA for the CDR3 is TGTGCCAGCAGCTTAAGGACAGGGCGGGGCACCGGGGAGCTGTTTTTT.

This clonotype was found many times. The chain combines TRBV7-2 with TRBJ2-1; D is unresolved. Germline V gene data show CDR1 as SGHTA and CDR2 as FQGNSA. The CDR3 covers 15 residues. The V and J ends lost 0 bases and 3 bases respectively, with 9 bases between them. In DNA, the CDR3 is TGTGCCAGCAGCTTAGCCTCGGGTAACTACAATGAGCAGTTCTTC. This encodes CASSLASGNYNEQFF.

The chain is built from TRBV4-3 and TRBJ2-4, with D possibly being TRBD1 or TRBD2 (7 bases each). The germline V gene has CDR1 LGHNA and CDR2 YSLEER. The CDR3 is made up of 20 amino acids. V was shortened by 0 bases and J by 3 bases, with 24 bases between the two germline ends. The CDR3 DNA is TGCGCCAGCAGCCAAGATTGGGCAGGGGGGGCGGTGCCGCACAAAAACATTCAGTACTTC. It is translated as CASSQDWAGGAVPHKNIQYF.

This CDR3 reads CSVATRLSYEQYF. CDR3 bases: TGCAGTGTCGCGACCCGCCTTTCCTACGAGCAGTACTTC. The rearrangement uses TRBV20-1 and TRBJ2-7, with unresolved D. There are 13 residues in the CDR3. V lost 7 bases to trimming and J lost 1 base, with 14 bases between them. In germline, CDR1 is DFQATT, CDR2 SNEGSKA (reference sequence).

At least ten counts were recorded for this clonotype. The rearrangement links TRBV20-1 to TRBJ2-3; D is ambiguous. Trimming removed 5 bases at V and 0 bases at J, with 9 bases between. Germline V gene data show CDR1 as DFQATT and CDR2 as SNEGSKA (reference sequence). CDR3 length: 13 residues. Written as DNA, the CDR3 is TGCAGTGCTCTCGTAAGAAGCACAGATACGCAGTATTTT. Translated: CSALVRSTDTQYF.

At least ten counts were recorded for this clonotype. J is TRBJ2-1 and V is TRBV10-3, with D maybe TRBD1 (5 bases). Trimming stripped 2 bases from V and 8 bases from J, with 7 bases between. Germline CDR1 is ENHRY and CDR2 is SYGVKD. The CDR3 extends over 12 amino acids. CDR3 sequence: CAISERGYEQFF. CDR3 bases: TGTGCCATCAGTGAGAGGGGCTATGAGCAGTTCTTC.

The rearrangement uses TRBV9 and TRBJ2-5; D might be TRBD2 (5 bases). There are 15 residues in the CDR3. Trimming pared 4 bases from V and 7 bases from J, leaving 20 bases between. Germline V CDR1 and CDR2: SGDLS, YYNGEE. The CDR3 DNA reads as TGTGCCAGCAGCCGCCTGCTACGGGGAGAGGGGACCCAGTACTTC. Residues: CASSRLLRGEGTQYF. The variable domain in full, with the rest retrieved from reference TRBV9 and TRBJ2-5, is DSGVTQTPKHLITATGQRVTLRCSPRSGDLSVYWYQQSLDQGLQFLIQYYNGEERAKGNILERFSAQQFPDLHSELNLSSLELGDSALYFCASSRLLRGEGTQYFGPGTRLLVL.

This clonotype occurred many times. CDR3 sequence (DNA): TGTGCCAGCAGCCAACCAGCGAGATCTAGCGGGCGGATCCAAGAGACCCAGTACTTC. Translation: CASSQPARSSGRIQETQYF. This chain connects TRBV3-1 to TRBJ2-5; 8 positions agree with TRBD2. V gave up 2 bases and J gave up 1 base; unmatched junction bases: 15. The CDR3 has 19 amino acids. The V gene's germline CDR1 is LGHDT and CDR2 YNNKEL (reference sequence).

The chain couples TRBV12-5 to TRBJ2-1; D ambiguous. The CDR3 has 12 amino acids. Germline CDR1 LGHNT, CDR2 FRNRAP. The ends were cut back, 0 bases at V and 10 bases at J, with 7 bases in the middle. For the CDR3, the DNA is TGTGCTAGTGGTTTGGTCGTGGGGGAGCAGTTCTTC. Protein sequence: CASGLVVGEQFF.